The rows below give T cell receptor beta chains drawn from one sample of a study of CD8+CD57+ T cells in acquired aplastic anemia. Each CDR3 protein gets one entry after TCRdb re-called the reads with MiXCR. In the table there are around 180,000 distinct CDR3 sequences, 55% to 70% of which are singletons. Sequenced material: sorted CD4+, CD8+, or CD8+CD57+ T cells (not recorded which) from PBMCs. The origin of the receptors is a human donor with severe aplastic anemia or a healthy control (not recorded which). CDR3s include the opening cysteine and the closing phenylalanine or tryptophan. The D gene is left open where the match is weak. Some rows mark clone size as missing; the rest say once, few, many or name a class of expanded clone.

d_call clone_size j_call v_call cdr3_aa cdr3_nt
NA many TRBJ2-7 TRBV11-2 CASSPNYEQYF TGTGCCAGCAGCCCGAACTACGAGCAGTACTTC
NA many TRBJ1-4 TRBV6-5 CASSYSLGENEKLFF TGTGCCAGCAGTTACTCACTGGGAGAGAATGAAAAACTGTTTTTT
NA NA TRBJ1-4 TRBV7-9 CDSSVTANEKLFF TGTGACAGCAGCGTGACAGCAAATGAAAAACTGTTTTTT
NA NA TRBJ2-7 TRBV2 CASRTRGVTYEQYF TGTGCCAGCAGAACCAGGGGAGTCACCTACGAGCAGTACTTC
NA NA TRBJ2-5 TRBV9 CASSPGFYQETQYF TGTGCCAGCAGCCCTGGGTTCTACCAAGAGACCCAGTACTTC
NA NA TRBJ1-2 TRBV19 CASSVGWGGYTF TGTGCCAGTAGTGTCGGATGGGGTGGCTACACCTTC
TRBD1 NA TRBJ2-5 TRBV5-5 CASSFTGGRGETQYF TGTGCCAGCAGCTTTACAGGGGGCCGCGGGGAGACCCAGTACTTC
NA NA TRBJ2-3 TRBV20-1 CSARIGPSTDTQYF TGCAGTGCTAGGATTGGCCCTAGCACAGATACGCAGTATTTT
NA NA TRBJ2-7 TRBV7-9 CASSPQAYEQYF TGTGCCAGCAGCCCTCAGGCGTACGAGCAGTACTTC
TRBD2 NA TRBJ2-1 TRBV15 CATSSLLAGGNEQFF TGTGCCACCAGCTCCCTATTGGCGGGGGGCAATGAGCAGTTCTTC
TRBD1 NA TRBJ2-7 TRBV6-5 CASSKGTGGSYEQYF TGTGCCAGCAGTAAAGGGACAGGGGGCTCCTACGAGCAGTACTTC
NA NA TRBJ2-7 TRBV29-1 CSVVVRVHEQYF TGCAGCGTTGTAGTCCGGGTGCACGAGCAGTACTTC
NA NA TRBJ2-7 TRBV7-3 CASSLGGTVYEQYF TGTGCCAGCAGCTTAGGGGGGACAGTCTACGAGCAGTACTTC
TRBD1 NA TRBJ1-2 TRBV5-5 CASYGQGPNYGYTF TGTGCCAGCTATGGACAGGGGCCTAACTATGGCTACACCTTC
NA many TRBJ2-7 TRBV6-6 CASSYSEGLNEQYF TGTGCCAGCAGTTACTCGGAGGGCCTCAACGAGCAGTACTTC
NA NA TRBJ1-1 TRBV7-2 CASSLQGRKTEAFF TGTGCCAGCAGCCTACAGGGCAGGAAGACTGAAGCTTTCTTT
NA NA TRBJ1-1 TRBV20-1 CSAWGDHTLNTEAFF TGCAGTGCTTGGGGAGATCATACACTCAACACTGAAGCTTTCTTT
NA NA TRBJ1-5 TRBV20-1 CSASVRDQPQHF TGCAGTGCTAGCGTCAGGGATCAGCCCCAGCATTTT
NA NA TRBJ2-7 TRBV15 CATSRQKGGYEQYF TGTGCCACCAGCAGACAAAAAGGGGGCTACGAGCAGTACTTC
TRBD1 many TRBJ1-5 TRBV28 CASSLRGQGANQPQHF TGTGCCAGCAGTTTAAGGGGACAGGGGGCTAATCAGCCCCAGCATTTT
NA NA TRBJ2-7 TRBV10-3 CAIGDQPRRASSSYEQYF TGTGCCATCGGGGATCAGCCGCGGCGGGCGTCGAGCTCCTACGAGCAGTACTTC
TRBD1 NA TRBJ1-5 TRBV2 CASRDGQASREPQHF TGTGCCAGCAGGGACGGACAGGCTTCCCGGGAGCCCCAGCATTTT
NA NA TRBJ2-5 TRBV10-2 CASSEHSLVHETQYF TGCGCCAGCAGTGAGCATAGCCTAGTGCATGAGACCCAGTACTTC
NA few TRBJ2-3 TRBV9 CASSVEGRTQYF TGTGCCAGCAGCGTAGAAGGAAGGACGCAGTATTTT
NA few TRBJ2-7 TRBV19 CASSRRGSDYEQYF TGTGCCAGTAGTCGGCGGGGATCAGACTACGAGCAGTACTTC
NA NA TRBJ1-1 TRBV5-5 CASSQANREGAFF TGTGCCAGCAGCCAGGCGAACAGGGAAGGAGCTTTCTTT
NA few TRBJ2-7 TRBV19 CASSIGRDYEQYF TGTGCCAGTAGTATCGGCAGGGACTACGAGCAGTACTTC
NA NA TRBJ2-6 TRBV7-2 CASSLLGANVLTF TGTGCCAGCAGCTTACTTGGGGCCAACGTCCTGACTTTC
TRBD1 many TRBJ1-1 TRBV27 CASSLWTGSDTEAFF TGTGCCAGCAGTTTGTGGACAGGGTCGGACACTGAAGCTTTCTTT
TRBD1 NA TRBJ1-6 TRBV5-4 CASSFGQGTASYNSPLHF TGTGCCAGCAGCTTCGGACAGGGGACTGCCTCCTATAATTCACCCCTCCACTTT
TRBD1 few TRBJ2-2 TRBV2 CASIGTVNTGELFF TGTGCCAGCATTGGGACAGTGAACACCGGGGAGCTGTTTTTT
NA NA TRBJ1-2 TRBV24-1 CATEGGSNYGYTF TGTGCCACCGAGGGCGGTTCCAACTATGGCTACACCTTC
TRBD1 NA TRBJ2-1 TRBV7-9 CASSPLKIWTGDAF TGTGCCAGCAGCCCCCTTAAGATTTGGACAGGGGACGCCTTC
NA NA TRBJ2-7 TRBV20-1 CSARGGMGTDEQYF TGCAGTGCTAGAGGTGGGATGGGGACCGACGAGCAGTACTTC
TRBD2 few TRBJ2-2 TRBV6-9 CASSYSARGANTGELFF TGTGCCAGCAGTTATTCAGCGCGGGGGGCCAACACCGGGGAGCTGTTTTTT
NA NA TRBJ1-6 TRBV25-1 CASSEIAGKNSPLHF TGTGCCAGCAGTGAAATCGCGGGAAAAAATTCACCCCTCCACTTT
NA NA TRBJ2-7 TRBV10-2 CASSEPISYEQYF TGCGCCAGCAGTGAGCCTATTTCCTACGAGCAGTACTTC
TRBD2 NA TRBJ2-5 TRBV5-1 CASSPFLAGGEETQYF TGCGCCAGCAGCCCCTTTCTAGCGGGGGGCGAAGAGACCCAGTACTTC
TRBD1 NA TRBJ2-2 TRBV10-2 CASTDRVNTGELFF TGCGCCAGCACCGACAGGGTCAACACCGGGGAGCTGTTTTTT
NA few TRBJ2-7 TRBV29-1 CSFCLEGGSSYEQYF TGCAGCTTCTGCCTCGAGGGCGGTAGCTCCTACGAGCAGTACTTC
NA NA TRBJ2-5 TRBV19 CASKSGETQYF TGTGCCAGCAAATCGGGGGAGACCCAGTACTTC
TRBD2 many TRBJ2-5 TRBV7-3 CASSPSGTWGETQYF TGTGCCAGCAGCCCAAGCGGGACCTGGGGAGAGACCCAGTACTTC
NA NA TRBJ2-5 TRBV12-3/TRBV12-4 CASSEDSGETQYF TGTGCCAGCAGTGAGGACAGCGGGGAGACCCAGTACTTC
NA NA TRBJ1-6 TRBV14 CASSHSRIPSPLHF TGTGCCAGCAGCCACAGTCGGATCCCTTCACCCCTCCACTTT
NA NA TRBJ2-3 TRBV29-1 CSVEEAGPDTQYF TGCAGCGTTGAAGAAGCCGGGCCAGATACGCAGTATTTT
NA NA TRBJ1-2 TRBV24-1 CATSDGRNYTF TGTGCCACCAGTGATGGTCGGAACTACACCTTC
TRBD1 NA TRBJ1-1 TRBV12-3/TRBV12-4 CASRTGGMGTEAFF TGTGCCAGCCGGACAGGGGGGATGGGCACTGAAGCTTTCTTT
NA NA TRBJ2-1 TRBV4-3 CASSQVQGSDEQFF TGCGCCAGCAGCCAAGTTCAGGGTTCGGATGAGCAGTTCTTC